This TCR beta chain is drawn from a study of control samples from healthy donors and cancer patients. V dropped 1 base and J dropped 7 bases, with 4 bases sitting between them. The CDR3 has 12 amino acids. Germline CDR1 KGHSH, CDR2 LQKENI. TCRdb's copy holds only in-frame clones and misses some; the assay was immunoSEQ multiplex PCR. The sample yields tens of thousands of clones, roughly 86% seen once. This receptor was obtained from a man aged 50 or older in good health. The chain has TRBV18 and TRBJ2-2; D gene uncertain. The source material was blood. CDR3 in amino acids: CASSPQDGELFF. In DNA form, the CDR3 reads TGTGCCAGCTCACCACAGGACGGGGAGCTGTTTTTT.